The 4 T cell receptor beta chains below come from one sample, sequenced in a study of cytomegalovirus exposure and HLA in healthy donors. PCR amplification relied on 60 Vbeta primers (plus 13 Jbeta primers). Sequenced by immunoSEQ multiplex PCR; TCRdb stores in-frame clones only, minus some. The table shows about 94,000 clones, with 75% to 85% occurring only once. Source material: PBMCs. These receptors were obtained from a woman aged 40 to 49 in good health and CMV-seronegative.

J is TRBJ1-6 and V is TRBV2, with 10 bases that match TRBD1. V gave up 1 base and J gave up 7 bases; unmatched junction bases: 1. Germline loops: CDR1 SNHLY, CDR2 FYNNEI. CDR3 length: 15 residues. The CDR3 loop is CASSEVGQGNSPLHF. The CDR3 DNA sequence: TGTGCCAGCAGTGAAGTGGGACAGGGGAATTCACCCCTCCACTTT.

The chain is built from TRBV4-1 and TRBJ2-2; D call uncertain. Germline V CDR1 and CDR2: MGHRA, YSYEKL. Trimming removed 2 bases from V and 6 bases from J, with 19 bases in between. This CDR3 is built from 17 residues. The CDR3 loop reads CASSQTPGSAPPGELFF. CDR3 nucleotide sequence: TGCGCCAGCAGCCAAACCCCAGGTTCGGCGCCCCCCGGGGAGCTGTTTTTT.

This rearrangement joins TRBV5-6 to TRBJ1-5, with D possibly matching TRBD1 (6 bases). Germline assignment: CDR1 SGHDT and CDR2 YYEEEE. The CDR3 is made up of 13 amino acids. V lost 3 bases and J lost 5, with 9 bases in between. CDR3 residues: CASSSGVDQPQHF. The CDR3 DNA follows: TGTGCCAGCAGCTCAGGGGTTGATCAGCCCCAGCATTTT.

V gene TRBV11-2 combines with J gene TRBJ2-2; tentatively, D is TRBD1 (6 bases). From germline, CDR1 is SGHAT and CDR2 FQNNGV. Trimming left V 10 bases short and J 2 bases short, with 14 bases between. The CDR3 runs 14 residues. The CDR3 sequence is CAISGGSNTGELFF. For the CDR3, the DNA is TGTGCCATCTCTGGGGGCTCCAACACCGGGGAGCTGTTTTTT.